Here is one T cell receptor (beta chain) with its context. The authors' processing: Scientists estimated how many nucleated cells there were by amplifying reference gene primers. Repertoires were generated with immunoSEQ multiplex PCR, while TCRdb's copy carries only in-frame clones and drops some. That table is the source of V, J and clone size, and D and trimming were worked out from the DNA. The sample holds under 200,000 clones; about 82% are singletons and the top ten take approximately 7.6%. The data were taken from a study of blood T cell repertoires in COVID-19. Overall study: Researchers got acute and convalescent COVID-19 samples from the United States, Italy and Spain.

This clonotype was sampled from a woman older than 75 with COVID-19, enrolled during active disease. Specimen: peripheral blood.

The DNA for the CDR3 is TGCGCCAGCAGCTTCATCAGGGCGAACACCGGGGAGCTGTTTTTT. Translated: CASSFIRANTGELFF. The chain couples TRBV5-1 to TRBJ2-2; TRBD1 might be the D (5 bases). The CDR3 is made up of 15 amino acids. With 2 bases removed from V and 0 bases from J, the gap between germline ends came to 8 bases. Germline values: CDR1 SGHRS, CDR2 YFSETQ.